Sequencing of this TCR beta chain was carried out in a study of T cell clonality in common variable immunodeficiency. Study-wide results and caveats: Patient heterogeneity in the CVID cohort limited correlations between repertoire features and clinical complications. In common variable immunodeficiency, TCR beta chains reportedly carried fewer deletions and N-nucleotide insertions.

This clone came up a few times. Its antigen remains unidentified. The CDR3 end falls 3 residues outside the read, so it is completed with the germline J gene. Clones were read by immunoSEQ multiplex PCR, and TCRdb kept only the in-frame ones, dropping some. In total the sample includes about 39,000 clones, none of them seen once. The CDR3 spans 17 residues. The germline V gene encodes CDR1 LNHDA and CDR2 SQIVND (reference sequence). V dropped 5 bases and J dropped 4; count of bases not matched to a gene: 11. Sequences were obtained from peripheral blood mononuclear cells. J is TRBJ2-1 and V is TRBV19, with TRBD2 identical over 10 bases. The TCR comes from a person aged 18 to 69 in good health. The CDR3 protein is CASSVSSGSSLYNEQFF. CDR3 DNA, as far as it was read: TGTGCCAGTAGTGTGTCTAGCGGGAGTTCCCTTTACAATGAG.